These 5 T cell receptor beta chains originate from one sample sequenced in a study of a mutant IDH1 vaccine in newly diagnosed glioma. Their antigens remain unidentified. Repertoires were generated with immunoSEQ multiplex PCR, while TCRdb's copy carries only in-frame clones and drops some. The sample records tens of thousands of clones, 81% being singletons. As for time point: week 35, safety follow-up. Each vaccine dose was 300 ug of mutant IDH1 20-mer peptide, with topical imiquimod. This sample comprised PBMCs, obtained from a glioma patient whose treatment included an IDH1 peptide vaccine. Receptors originate from a woman in her thirties or forties with glioma. Some clones in this sample may be carry-over from other donors' samples.

The chain employs TRBV5-1 and TRBJ1-1, with D unclear. The CDR3 extends over 13 amino acids. V lost 1 base to trimming and J lost 1 base, with 5 bases between them. Germline values: CDR1 SGHRS, CDR2 YFSETQ. CDR3: CASSLQPNTEAFF. As DNA, the CDR3 is TGCGCCAGCAGCTTGCAGCCGAACACTGAAGCTTTCTTT.

The chain links TRBV5-6 to TRBJ1-1; D gene ambiguous. The CDR3 loop spans 12 amino acids. Germline assignment: CDR1 SGHDT and CDR2 YYEEEE. V shed 4 bases and J shed 4 bases, with 8 bases lying between them. The CDR3 reads CASSPLGTEAFF. The CDR3 nucleotides are TGTGCCAGCAGCCCCTTGGGCACTGAAGCTTTCTTT.

This clone was observed once. V usage is TRBV11-3 and J usage is TRBJ2-1; D gene ambiguous. Germline V CDR1 and CDR2: SGHNT, YENEEA. This CDR3 has 13 amino acids. The V gene lost 4 bases and the J gene lost 4 bases, with 8 bases spanning the gap. CDR3 loop: CASSSPLYNEQFF. As DNA, the CDR3 is TGTGCCAGCAGCTCCCCTCTATACAATGAGCAGTTCTTC.

The chain combines TRBV7-8 with TRBJ1-1; D remains ambiguous. Deletions cut 7 bases from V and 2 bases from J, with 17 bases between. CDR1 SGHVS and CDR2 FQNEAQ come from the germline V gene. This CDR3 has 15 amino acids. The chain's CDR3 is CASTMPDASNTEAFF. The CDR3 nucleotides are TGTGCCAGCACCATGCCTGACGCGAGTAACACTGAAGCTTTCTTT.

The J gene is TRBJ2-1, the V gene TRBV7-9; 9 bases agree with TRBD2. CDR3 length equals 13 residues. In germline, CDR1 is SEHNR, CDR2 FQNEAQ (reference sequence). Trimming took 5 bases from V and 10 from J; bases not matched to a gene: 6. The CDR3 loop is CASSPRLAEEQFF. DNA for the CDR3: TGTGCCAGCAGCCCCAGACTAGCGGAGGAGCAGTTCTTC.